A single T cell receptor (beta chain) is shown here with its context. One end of the junction fails to match germline, which may point to a read error. TCRdb re-called the 5' RACE reads with MiXCR, one entry per CDR3 protein. The sample includes around 490,000 distinct CDR3 sequences, 13% to 15% of them seen just once. CDR3 length equals 17 residues. Germline-derived CDR1 and CDR2 are SGHTA and FQGTGA. The sample is drawn from a study of identical twins. These data are also associated with another study on yellow fever vaccine responses in identical twins.

This chain joins TRBV7-3 and TRBJ2-2, with 9 bases aligning to TRBD2. The sample was CD4+ T cells sorted from blood. The TCR was taken from a woman aged 18-29 years in good health. CDR3 nucleotides: TGTGCCAGCAGCTTATTACCTAGCGGGGCGAACACCGAGGAGCTGTTTTTT. This gives the protein CASSLLPSGANTEELFF.